This T cell receptor (beta chain) was sequenced in a study of PD-1 blockade in mismatch repair-deficient tumors. This CDR3 contains 17 residues. Per the germline V gene, CDR1 is SGHTA and CDR2 is FQGNSA. The ends lost 5 bases at V and 1 base at J; junction bases unmatched: 9. Regarding this clone: What it binds is unknown.

General study points: Tumor-resident clones, often undetectable pretreatment in blood, expanded then contracted after pembrolizumab.

TCR sequencing covered a few patients who responded to pembrolizumab. Produced via immunoSEQ multiplex PCR; TCRdb's table is partial and in-frame only. The table lists 65,000 to 80,000 clones, approximately 80% of them singletons, with nearly 5.5% in the top ten. The sequence was obtained from an adult with mismatch repair-deficient cancer. Sequences were derived from peripheral blood, sampled 2 weeks after starting pembrolizumab. V gene TRBV7-2 combines with J gene TRBJ2-5; 11 nucleotides agree with TRBD1. Here the CDR3 DNA reads TGTGCCAGCAGCCCTCGGACCGGGACAGGGGGCCAAGAGACCCAGTACTTC. Amino acids: CASSPRTGTGGQETQYF.